This TCR beta chain was identified in a study of cytomegalovirus exposure and HLA in healthy donors. Comments on this clone: Its matching antigen is unknown.

General study findings and limits: Analysis performed later found approximately 17,000 TCR beta sequences associated with HLA alleles at 0.05 false discovery rate. Most TCR sequences proved rare, with some public TCRs found in many donors. Sequencing probably produced one cluster of sequence variants that were highly shared.

This CDR3 has 15 residues. Germline values: CDR1 MNHEY, CDR2 SVGAGI. Trimming cost V 1 base and J 9 bases; bases outside gene matches: 11. In the PCR, 60 Vbeta and 13 Jbeta primers were used. The assay was immunoSEQ multiplex PCR, and TCRdb's table has in-frame clones only and misses some. There are about 98,000 clones in the sample; roughly 70% occur only once, and around 2% lies in the top ten. Sequenced material: PBMCs. The chain employs TRBV6-5 and TRBJ2-7; 8 bases fit TRBD2. The TCR was taken from a male donor in good health and CMV-seronegative. The CDR3 loop is CASSYLTGLGSAQYF. DNA for the CDR3: TGTGCCAGCAGTTACTTAACGGGACTAGGTTCCGCGCAGTACTTC.